The 10 T cell receptor beta chains below come from one sample, sequenced in a study of blood T cell repertoires in COVID-19 (dated by TCRdb to 2020 to 2022). Library preparation was by the immunoSEQ multiplex PCR assay. Sourced from immuneACCESS, this table was stored by TCRdb with only in-frame sequences that have V and J called. A share of the clones is absent; for the studies checked, an unresolved V gene accounts for under half, and the remainder has no known explanation. This sample holds 360,000 or so clones; approximately 84% were observed only once. 2.5% to 3% of the sample goes to the ten largest clones. Sequencing used PBMCs or T cells enriched from blood (not recorded which). These receptors originate from a woman in her twenties or thirties who had recovered from COVID-19.

The chain combines TRBV7-6 with TRBJ2-3; 8 nucleotides match TRBD2. The CDR3 covers 17 residues. The germline V gene encodes CDR1 SGHVS and CDR2 FNYEAQ. V shed 5 bases and J 6 bases; nucleotides not matched to a gene: 16. The CDR3 region has the DNA TGTGCCAGCAGCATATACCCGGGACTAGAGGGCTTGGATACGCAGTATTTT. This translates into CASSIYPGLEGLDTQYF.

The rearrangement uses TRBV3-1 (or the pseudogene TRBV3-2) and TRBJ1-1; D not certain. Germline V CDR1 and CDR2: LGHDT, YNNKEL (reference sequence). This CDR3 spans 14 amino acids. V was cut by 0 bases and J by 10 bases, with 15 bases left in between. The CDR3 DNA reads as TGTGCCAGCAGCCAAGATCTTGGGCAGCGGAGAGCTTTCTTT. This sequence encodes CASSQDLGQRRAFF.

A single count supports this clone. The V gene is TRBV9, the J gene TRBJ1-3; tentative D call: TRBD1 (6 bases). The CDR3 covers 15 residues. The V gene's germline CDR1 is SGDLS and CDR2 YYNGEE. V lost 0 bases and J lost 3, with 10 bases in between. The CDR3 loop reads CASSVDRDGGNTIYF. Written as DNA, the CDR3 is TGTGCCAGCAGCGTAGACAGGGACGGTGGAAACACCATATATTTT.

This clone was recorded only once. This chain connects TRBV9 to TRBJ2-7; 8 bases line up with TRBD1. Losses at the gene ends were 2 bases for V and 0 bases for J; bases not matched to a gene: 4. Germline CDR1 and CDR2: SGDLS and YYNGEE. The CDR3 totals 15 residues. Written as DNA, the CDR3 is TGTGCCAGCAGCGTCACGGGACAGGCCTCCTACGAGCAGTACTTC. This gives the protein CASSVTGQASYEQYF.

The gene calls are TRBV5-1 and TRBJ2-3; D call uncertain. The V and J ends lost 0 bases and 6 bases respectively, with 11 bases between them. The CDR3 contains 14 residues. The germline CDR1 and CDR2 sequences are SGHRS and YFSETQ. CDR3 in DNA: TGCGCCAGCAGCTTGGGTTGGTCCCAGGATACGCAGTATTTT. Translation gives CASSLGWSQDTQYF.

This clone was found a few times. The V gene is TRBV10-3, the J gene TRBJ1-1; maybe TRBD1 (5 bases). This CDR3 is built from 14 residues. CDR1 and CDR2 from the germline V gene are ENHRY and SYGVKD. V lost 2 bases and J 0 bases, leaving 7 bases between the germline ends. The CDR3 coding sequence is TGTGCCATCAGTGAGGTAGGGGTGAACACTGAAGCTTTCTTT. It yields the protein CAISEVGVNTEAFF.

The chain recombines TRBV27 with TRBJ1-2; D is possibly TRBD1 (6 bases). The CDR3 has 12 residues. V was trimmed by 6 bases and J by 7 bases, leaving 12 bases between them. Germline V lookup: CDR1 MNHEY, CDR2 SMNVEV (reference sequence). CDR3 DNA: TGTGCCAGCAGCCCAGGGGCAGGTGGCTACACCTTC. Protein: CASSPGAGGYTF.

The chain uses TRBV13 and TRBJ2-7; 11 nucleotides match TRBD2. With 4 bases clipped from V and 7 bases from J, the junction kept 9 bases outside the gene matches. Germline CDR1 PRHDT, CDR2 FYEKMQ (reference sequence). The CDR3 contains 15 residues. The CDR3 nucleotides read TGTGCCAGCAGCTGGGAGAGGACTAGCGGGCGTGAGCAGTACTTC. Translating gives CASSWERTSGREQYF.

The chain is built from TRBV5-1 and TRBJ2-3; TRBD2 matches at 10 bases. The J segment lost 5 bases and the V segment lost 0 bases, leaving 9 bases of the junction unmatched. Per the germline V gene, CDR1 is SGHRS and CDR2 is YFSETQ. This CDR3 has 17 amino acids. CDR3 DNA: TGCGCCAGCAGCTTGGGTCTAGCGGGAGCCGGAGGAGATACGCAGTATTTT. Its translation is CASSLGLAGAGGDTQYF.

The CDR3 reads CASSRDWSTDTQYF. CDR3 DNA sequence: TGTGCCAGCAGCCGGGACTGGTCAACAGATACGCAGTATTTT. This chain joins TRBV7-2 and TRBJ2-3, with a tentative D call TRBD2 (6 bases). CDR3 length: 14 residues. V was shortened by 5 bases and J by 3 bases, with 12 bases between the two germline ends. Germline V gene lookup returns CDR1 SGHTA and CDR2 FQGNSA. Full variable domain (missing parts from reference TRBV7-2 and TRBJ2-3): GAGVSQSPSNKVTEKGKDVELRCDPISGHTALYWYRQSLGQGLEFLIYFQGNSAPDKSGLPSDRFSAERTGGSVSTLTIQRTQQEDSAVYLCASSRDWSTDTQYFGPGTRLTVL.